The 27 T cell receptor beta chains below come from one sample, sequenced in a study of shared clonotypes between healthy human individuals. Sequencing used immunoSEQ multiplex PCR; TCRdb keeps in-frame clones, though not all of them. The sample lists some 500,000 clones; 90% to 96% were seen once. Input material: naive CD4+ T cells sorted from blood. The subset: CD45RA+ positively selected. The origin of the receptors is a woman aged 25 to 39 in good health.

The J gene is TRBJ1-5, the V gene TRBV28, with TRBD1 identical over 7 bases. The CDR3 sequence is 16 residues long. Germline V CDR1 and CDR2: MDHEN, SYDVKM. The V gene end was trimmed by 4 bases and the J gene end by 0 bases; junction bases not matched to a gene: 6. The CDR3: CASSSSQGFSNQPQHF. The CDR3 bases are TGTGCCAGCAGTTCCTCACAGGGGTTTAGCAATCAGCCCCAGCATTTT.

The V gene is TRBV18, the J gene TRBJ1-3; D gene ambiguous. Germline CDR1 and CDR2: KGHSH and LQKENI. The CDR3 has 16 residues. Trimming shortened V by 3 bases and J by 1 base, and 13 bases separated the two germline ends. Here the CDR3 reads CASSPLEGLSGNTIYF. The DNA for the CDR3 is TGTGCCAGCTCACCGTTGGAGGGTTTATCTGGAAACACCATATATTTT.

V usage is TRBV5-1 and J usage is TRBJ1-1; 7 bases align to TRBD1. Germline V gives CDR1 SGHRS, CDR2 YFSETQ. The V segment lost 0 bases and the J segment 8 bases; nucleotides outside the gene matches: 7. The CDR3 runs to 14 residues. The CDR3 DNA reads as TGCGCCAGCAGCTTGGGGTCTCCGGGACAGGAAGCTTTCTTT. It codes for CASSLGSPGQEAFF.

This sequence joins TRBV28 and TRBJ2-7; 7 bases match TRBD1. The CDR3 totals 13 residues. Germline trimming cut 5 bases from V and 4 bases from J; bases unmatched to any gene: 5. Per germline, CDR1 MDHEN and CDR2 SYDVKM. CDR3 sequence (DNA): TGTGCCAGCAGTCCCGGGACAGAATACGAGCAGTACTTC. Protein product: CASSPGTEYEQYF.

This clone was counted once. V gene TRBV5-6 combines with J gene TRBJ2-1; a possible D gene is TRBD1 (6 bases). CDR1 SGHDT and CDR2 YYEEEE come from the germline V gene. The CDR3 has 13 amino acids. Deletions cut 1 base from V and 6 bases from J, with 8 bases between. The CDR3, as DNA: TGTGCCAGCAGCTTGCTCAGGGGCAATGAGCAGTTCTTC. This sequence encodes CASSLLRGNEQFF. Full variable domain (remainder filled in from reference TRBV5-6 and TRBJ2-1): DAGVTQSPTHLIKTRGQQVTLRCSPKSGHDTVSWYQQALGQGPQFIFQYYEEEERQRGNFPDRFSGHQFPNYSSELNVNALLLGDSALYLCASSLLRGNEQFFGPGTRLTVL.

The V gene is TRBV29-1, the J gene TRBJ1-1, with unresolved D. Germline V lookup: CDR1 SQVTM, CDR2 ANQGSEA. The CDR3 contains 12 residues. V lost 0 bases to trimming and J lost 7 bases, with 9 bases between them. The CDR3 nucleotides read TGCAGCGTTGAAGATCCCTACAGTGAAGCTTTCTTT. This sequence encodes CSVEDPYSEAFF. The whole variable domain, filled in from reference TRBV29-1 and TRBJ1-1, reads SAVISQKPSRDICQRGTSLTIQCQVDSQVTMMFWYRQQPGQSLTLIATANQGSEATYESGFVIDKFPISRPNLTFSTLTVSNMSPEDSSIYLCSVEDPYSEAFFGQGTRLTVV.

J is TRBJ2-7 and V is TRBV6-5; 11 bases are shared with TRBD2. Trimming removed 6 bases from V and 3 bases from J; junction bases left unmatched: 7. CDR1 and CDR2 from the germline V gene are MNHEY and SVGAGI. This CDR3 has 15 residues. The CDR3 protein is CASRTTSGEFYEQYF. The DNA for the CDR3 is TGTGCCAGCAGGACGACTAGCGGGGAATTCTACGAGCAGTACTTC.

The chain couples TRBV28 to TRBJ2-7; TRBD2 agrees at 8 bases. J lost 3 bases, V lost 5 bases, and 6 bases had no gene match. The CDR3 totals 14 residues. Germline V CDR1 and CDR2: MDHEN, SYDVKM. The CDR3 sequence: CASSETSGYYEQYF. The CDR3 DNA follows: TGTGCCAGCAGTGAAACTAGCGGATACTACGAGCAGTACTTC.

CDR3 region: CASSAGLGYTF. The CDR3, as DNA: TGCGCCAGCAGCGCAGGGTTAGGCTACACCTTC. V and J are TRBV5-1 and TRBJ1-2; tentatively, D is TRBD1 (5 bases). The germline V gene has CDR1 SGHRS and CDR2 YFSETQ. V was trimmed by 4 bases and J by 8 bases, leaving 9 bases between them. The CDR3 contains 11 residues.

The rearrangement links TRBV5-1 to TRBJ1-1; D remains unclear. Deletions cut 0 bases from V and 1 base from J, with 7 bases between. Germline CDR1 reads SGHRS; CDR2 reads YFSETQ. The CDR3 is made up of 14 amino acids. As DNA, the CDR3 is TGCGCCAGCAGCTTGGCCCGGCCGAACACTGAAGCTTTCTTT. This encodes CASSLARPNTEAFF.

The rearrangement links TRBV18 to TRBJ2-1; 8 bases line up with TRBD1. CDR1 is KGHSH and CDR2 is LQKENI in the germline V gene. CDR3 length equals 11 residues. J was trimmed by 15 bases and V by 3 bases; bases with no gene match: 4. The CDR3 coding sequence is TGTGCCAGCTCACCTGGACAGGGTGCGTTCTTC. Translated, it gives CASSPGQGAFF.

The chain recombines TRBV28 with TRBJ1-1; TRBD1 agrees at 10 bases. V gave up 8 bases and J gave up 6 bases; unmatched junction bases: 3. Germline CDR1 reads MDHEN; CDR2 reads SYDVKM. The length of the CDR3 is 12 residues. The DNA for the CDR3 is TGTGCCAGCCAGGGGACAGGGGCTGAAGCTTTCTTT. Translated, it gives CASQGTGAEAFF.

The chain recombines TRBV13 with TRBJ1-6; D is possibly TRBD1 (5 bases). Trimming stripped 0 bases from V and 5 bases from J, with 11 bases between. The CDR3 runs 16 residues. Germline loops: CDR1 PRHDT, CDR2 FYEKMQ (reference sequence). This CDR3 is CASSLGMGRNNSPLHF. CDR3 sequence (DNA): TGTGCCAGCAGCTTAGGAATGGGACGGAATAATTCACCCCTCCACTTT.

This clone was seen only once. Other DNA sequences of this sample code for an identical CDR3. The chain carries TRBV9 and TRBJ2-1, with 8 bases lining up with TRBD2. Looked up from germline, CDR1 is SGDLS and CDR2 is YYNGEE. The CDR3 runs to 15 residues. V shed 0 bases, J shed 5 bases, and the junction held 4 bases outside the gene matches. CDR3 protein: CASSVGLAGDNEQFF. CDR3 bases: TGTGCCAGCAGCGTAGGCCTAGCGGGTGACAATGAGCAGTTCTTC.

This CDR3 reads CASSLGGTVHEQYF. DNA of the CDR3: TGTGCCAGCAGCTTAGGGGGGACGGTTCACGAGCAGTACTTC. The chain is built from TRBV7-9 and TRBJ2-7; either TRBD1 or TRBD2 may fit D (5 bases each). This CDR3 comprises 14 residues. Germline V lookup: CDR1 SEHNR, CDR2 FQNEAQ (reference sequence). Trimming shortened V by 1 base and J by 5 bases, and 12 bases separated the two germline ends.

J is TRBJ2-7 and V is TRBV27; D may be TRBD2 (6 bases). Germline V lookup: CDR1 MNHEY, CDR2 SMNVEV (reference sequence). V was trimmed by 4 bases and J by 5 bases, leaving 18 bases between them. The CDR3 runs to 15 residues. DNA of the CDR3: TGTGCCAGCAGTTCCCTGCGGGGTCCGAATCACGAGCAGTACTTC. Residues: CASSSLRGPNHEQYF.

The rearrangement uses TRBV15 and TRBJ1-5; tentatively, D is TRBD1 (5 bases). Between the trimmed V and J ends, which lost 0 bases and 0 bases, there was a span of 9 bases. The CDR3 extends over 16 amino acids. The germline gives CDR1 LNHNV, CDR2 YYDKDF (reference sequence). CDR3 DNA sequence: TGTGCCACCAGCAGAGATCTCAGGGATAGCAATCAGCCCCAGCATTTT. This codes for CATSRDLRDSNQPQHF. The entire variable domain, with the rest obtained from reference TRBV15 and TRBJ1-5, is as follows: DAMVIQNPRYQVTQFGKPVTLSCSQTLNHNVMYWYQQKSSQAPKLLFHYYDKDFNNEADTPDNFQSRRPNTSFCFLDIRSPGLGDTAMYLCATSRDLRDSNQPQHFGDGTRLSIL.

This clone was seen only once. V gene TRBV28 combines with J gene TRBJ1-2; D possibly corresponds to TRBD1 (6 bases). CDR3 size: 14 residues. Germline V CDR1 and CDR2: MDHEN, SYDVKM. V was shortened by 4 bases and J by 8 bases, with 17 bases between the two germline ends. The DNA for the CDR3 is TGTGCCAGCAGTTCCTATACAGGGTCAAGGGGCTACACCTTC. Translated: CASSSYTGSRGYTF.

The rearrangement links TRBV5-1 to TRBJ1-5; D not resolved. Germline lookup yields CDR1 SGHRS and CDR2 YFSETQ. V lost 0 bases, J lost 6 bases, and 7 bases lay in between. The CDR3 has 13 residues. CDR3 in DNA: TGCGCCAGCAGCTTGGGCACGAGTCAGCCCCAGCATTTT. Translated, it gives CASSLGTSQPQHF.

The chain combines TRBV7-8 with TRBJ1-1; tentative D call: TRBD1 (5 bases). Per the germline V gene, CDR1 is SGHVS and CDR2 is FQNEAQ. The CDR3 extends over 12 amino acids. CDR3 in amino acids: CASGGYGTEAFF. The CDR3 DNA sequence: TGTGCTTCCGGGGGGTATGGGACTGAAGCTTTCTTT.

The chain recombines TRBV4-2 with TRBJ2-2, with 7 bases that match TRBD1. V lost 6 bases and J lost 1; bases outside the gene matches: 2. Germline CDR1 and CDR2: LGHNA and YNFKEQ. The CDR3 extends over 14 amino acids. CDR3 nucleotides: TGTGCCAGCAGGGCAGGGGGGAACACCGGGGAGCTGTTTTTT. It is translated as CASRAGGNTGELFF.

The genes are TRBV7-2 and TRBJ1-2, with D perhaps TRBD1 (5 bases). Germline-derived CDR1 and CDR2 are SGHTA and FQGNSA. The V and J ends lost 5 bases and 0 bases respectively, with 10 bases between them. The CDR3 loop spans 14 amino acids. The CDR3 is CASSPGRSNYGYTF. CDR3 coding DNA: TGTGCCAGCAGCCCGGGACGGTCTAACTATGGCTACACCTTC.

V and J are TRBV4-1 and TRBJ2-1; D possibly corresponds to TRBD2 (6 bases). The ends were cut back, 6 bases at V and 4 bases at J, with 10 bases in the middle. This CDR3 spans 13 amino acids. CDR1 is MGHRA, CDR2 YSYEKL, per germline. The CDR3 DNA reads TGCGCCAGCAGACTAGCAGGGTACAATGAGCAGTTCTTC. Protein: CASRLAGYNEQFF.

V is TRBV6-5 and J is TRBJ1-6; D not certain. The CDR3 extends over 14 amino acids. Trimming removed 2 bases at V and 9 bases at J, with 11 bases between. Germline CDR1 and CDR2: MNHEY and SVGAGI. The CDR3 here is CASSYRQSGSPLHF. CDR3 coding DNA: TGTGCCAGCAGTTACAGGCAGTCCGGTTCACCCCTCCACTTT.

The chain recombines TRBV6-1 with TRBJ2-1, with a tentative D call TRBD2 (5 bases). V lost 8 bases to trimming and J lost 0 bases, with 8 bases between them. Germline V CDR1 and CDR2: MNHNS, SASEGT. CDR3 length equals 13 residues. The chain's CDR3 is CASSTSSYNEQFF. CDR3 DNA sequence: TGTGCCAGCTCCACTAGCTCCTACAATGAGCAGTTCTTC.

The chain carries TRBV10-3 and TRBJ1-2; possible D gene TRBD1, 6 bases. V lost 4 bases and J lost 0, with 9 bases in between. There are 14 residues in the CDR3. CDR1 and CDR2 from the germline V gene are ENHRY and SYGVKD. The CDR3 sequence: CAISVGGSNYGYTF. In DNA, the CDR3 is TGTGCCATCAGTGTCGGGGGCTCTAACTATGGCTACACCTTC.

This clone showed up just once. The rearrangement links TRBV5-4 to TRBJ2-2; D perhaps matches TRBD1 (5 bases). V was shortened by 3 bases and J by 3 bases, with 9 bases between the two germline ends. Germline values: CDR1 SGHNT, CDR2 YYREEE (reference sequence). The CDR3 is 14 amino acids. For the CDR3, the DNA is TGTGCCAGCAGCTCTTTGGGGCACACCGGGGAGCTGTTTTTT. It encodes CASSSLGHTGELFF. Full variable domain (missing parts from reference TRBV5-4 and TRBJ2-2): ETGVTQSPTHLIKTRGQQVTLRCSSQSGHNTVSWYQQALGQGPQFIFQYYREEENGRGNFPPRFSGLQFPNYSSELNVNALELDDSALYLCASSSLGHTGELFFGEGSRLTVL.